This T cell receptor (beta chain) was identified in a study of CD8+CD57+ T cells in acquired aplastic anemia. About the research overall: The mean DNA yield obtained from sorted CD4+ and CD8+ cells came to 3 to 3.5 ug. The average read count for CD4+ cells in healthy donors was about 10 million.

Study observations and caveats: It was found that roughly 29 CD8+ CDR3 sequences were shared between patients and controls. Patients did not significantly differ from controls in CD8+ Simpson's diversity.

This clonotype has a handful of counts. The antigen remains undetermined. CDR1 is MNHEY and CDR2 is SVGEGT in the germline V gene. Trimming pared 2 bases from V and 0 bases from J, leaving 10 bases between. The CDR3 is 15 amino acids. Genomic DNA, serving as template, underwent TCR beta VDJ and CDR3 profiling. Each CDR3 protein gets one entry after TCRdb re-called the reads with MiXCR. This sample has 150,000 to 200,000 distinct CDR3 sequences, with around 45% found just once. The specimen sequenced was sorted CD4+, CD8+, or CD8+CD57+ T cells (not recorded which) from PBMCs. The receptor's source is a human donor in good health. The rearrangement uses TRBV6-2 or TRBV6-3 and TRBJ1-1; D is unclear. CDR3 sequence: CASSYATVLNTEAFF. Written as DNA, the CDR3 is TGTGCCAGCAGTTACGCTACAGTCTTGAACACTGAAGCTTTCTTT.